Below are 25 T cell receptor beta chains sequenced from a single sample in a study of CD8 T cells in Susac syndrome. Reverse transcription used roughly 0.5 to 1 ug RNA and random hexamers. TCRdb called the immunoSEQ multiplex PCR reads again in MiXCR, with one record for every CDR3 protein. The profile shows some 99,000 distinct CDR3 sequences, 85% to 95% of them singletons. Sequencing was carried out using CD4+ T cells from PBMCs. These receptors were obtained from a human donor with Susac syndrome.

The gene calls are TRBV12-3 or TRBV12-4 and TRBJ2-5, with TRBD2 identical over 8 bases. This CDR3 has 15 amino acids. V gave up 4 bases and J gave up 4 bases; unmatched junction bases: 8. The CDR3 protein is CASSSGRGGRETQYF. CDR3 nucleotides: TGTGCCAGCAGTTCCGGACGGGGGGGTCGAGAGACCCAGTACTTC.

The chain couples TRBV25-1 to TRBJ2-1; unclear D gene. CDR1 is MGHDK, CDR2 SYGVNS, per germline. The CDR3 extends over 12 amino acids. The germline V and J ends were trimmed by 5 bases and 6 bases, with 8 bases remaining between them. This chain's CDR3 is CASSTLGNEQFF. The CDR3 DNA follows: TGTGCCAGCAGTACTTTGGGCAATGAGCAGTTCTTC.

The chain is built from TRBV5-6 and TRBJ1-1; D may be TRBD1 (5 bases). The CDR3 contains 15 residues. In germline, CDR1 is SGHDT, CDR2 YYEEEE. Trimming pared 3 bases from V and 1 base from J, leaving 13 bases between. The CDR3 reads CASSSPTQGNTEAFF. The CDR3, as DNA: TGTGCCAGCAGCTCGCCCACCCAGGGGAACACTGAAGCTTTCTTT.

V gene TRBV18 combines with J gene TRBJ1-5; tentatively, D is TRBD1 (6 bases). This CDR3 is built from 14 residues. From germline, CDR1 is KGHSH and CDR2 LQKENI. V lost 3 bases and J lost 7, with 13 bases in between. The CDR3 loop reads CASSPSGGRQPQHF. The CDR3, as DNA: TGTGCCAGCTCACCCTCGGGGGGCAGACAGCCCCAGCATTTT.

The chain joins TRBV28 to TRBJ1-6, with 7 positions matching TRBD1. Germline V gene data show CDR1 as MDHEN and CDR2 as SYDVKM. The V gene end was trimmed by 6 bases and the J gene end by 9 bases; junction bases not matched to a gene: 5. This CDR3 comprises 13 residues. CDR3 loop: CASSTGDASPLHF. As DNA, the CDR3 is TGTGCCAGCAGCACAGGGGATGCTTCACCCCTCCACTTT.

The genes are TRBV15 and TRBJ1-2; no definite D call. CDR3 size: 14 residues. V was cut by 0 bases and J by 7 bases, with 12 bases left in between. Germline-derived CDR1 and CDR2 are LNHNV and YYDKDF (reference sequence). The CDR3 DNA follows: TGTGCCACCAGCAGAGATCAGGAGGAGGCTGGCTACACCTTC. It is translated as CATSRDQEEAGYTF. The complete variable domain, with remaining parts taken from reference TRBV15 and TRBJ1-2, reads DAMVIQNPRYQVTQFGKPVTLSCSQTLNHNVMYWYQQKSSQAPKLLFHYYDKDFNNEADTPDNFQSRRPNTSFCFLDIRSPGLGDTAMYLCATSRDQEEAGYTFGSGTRLTVV.

The chain is built from TRBV13 and TRBJ1-5, with no clear D. Germline CDR1 PRHDT, CDR2 FYEKMQ (reference sequence). The V end lost 0 bases, the J end lost 5 bases, and 5 bases lay between the germline ends. CDR3 size: 13 residues. CDR3 region: CASSLGRDQPQHF. DNA of the CDR3: TGTGCCAGCAGCTTAGGCCGAGATCAGCCCCAGCATTTT.

The rearrangement links TRBV4-2 to TRBJ2-1; 8 positions match TRBD2. This CDR3 is 15 amino acids long. The V gene end was trimmed by 0 bases and the J gene end by 4 bases; junction bases not matched to a gene: 2. Germline values: CDR1 LGHNA, CDR2 YNFKEQ. The CDR3 nucleotides are TGTGCCAGCAGCCAAGATCCGGGGGGGTACAATGAGCAGTTCTTC. Translation: CASSQDPGGYNEQFF.

The chain joins TRBV29-1 to TRBJ2-3, with 10 bases lining up with TRBD2. The CDR3 runs 15 residues. Germline V gene lookup returns CDR1 SQVTM and CDR2 ANQGSEA. Trimming cost V 6 bases and J 3 bases; bases outside gene matches: 9. CDR3 loop: CSVRPSGGQTDTQYF. Here the CDR3 DNA reads TGCAGCGTCCGACCTAGCGGGGGCCAAACAGATACGCAGTATTTT.

For the CDR3, the DNA is TGTGCCTTTACTAGCGGGGGGCAGGGCACAGATACGCAGTATTTT. Translated, it gives CAFTSGGQGTDTQYF. This chain connects TRBV30 to TRBJ2-3, with 12 bases identical to TRBD2. CDR1 and CDR2 (germline): GTSNPN, SVGIG (reference sequence). V was clipped by 7 bases and J by 1 base; unmatched bases: 6. The CDR3 has 15 amino acids.

The chain links TRBV7-8 to TRBJ1-2; 10 bases agree with TRBD1. V was clipped by 5 bases and J by 5 bases; unmatched bases: 8. This CDR3 comprises 15 residues. Germline V gives CDR1 SGHVS, CDR2 FQNEAQ. The CDR3 sequence: CASSPGDRGPYGYTF. The CDR3 DNA sequence: TGTGCCAGCAGCCCAGGGGACAGGGGTCCTTATGGCTACACCTTC. The whole variable domain, filled in from reference TRBV7-8 and TRBJ1-2, reads GAGVSQSPRYKVAKRGQDVALRCDPISGHVSLFWYQQALGQGPEFLTYFQNEAQLDKSGLPSDRFFAERPEGSVSTLKIQRTQQEDSAVYLCASSPGDRGPYGYTFGSGTRLTVV.

V is TRBV20-1 and J is TRBJ2-5; TRBD2 matches 8 bases. V trimming: 0 bases; J trimming: 4 bases; junction bases outside the gene matches: 13. Looked up from germline, CDR1 is DFQATT and CDR2 is SNEGSKA (reference sequence). The CDR3 length is 17 residues. In DNA, the CDR3 is TGCAGTGCTAGAGACCACCACGGGAGGGGAGTTTCAGAGACCCAGTACTTC. This codes for CSARDHHGRGVSETQYF.

The chain has TRBV12-5 and TRBJ1-2; TRBD1 agrees at 7 bases. This CDR3 has 14 amino acids. V shed 7 bases and J 0 bases; nucleotides not matched to a gene: 5. Germline V gene sequence: CDR1 LGHNT, CDR2 FRNRAP. The CDR3: CASAWDSSNYGYTF. The CDR3 region has the DNA TGTGCTAGTGCCTGGGACAGTTCTAACTATGGCTACACCTTC.

The V gene is TRBV11-2, the J gene TRBJ2-2, with D unclear. V was shortened by 4 bases and J by 4 bases, with 7 bases between the two germline ends. The CDR3 is 13 residues long. Germline-derived CDR1 and CDR2 are SGHAT and FQNNGV. CDR3 bases: TGTGCCAGCAGCTCAATAGTCACCGGGGAGCTGTTTTTT. It translates to CASSSIVTGELFF.

The V call is TRBV18, the J call TRBJ2-6, with unresolved D. Germline V gives CDR1 KGHSH, CDR2 LQKENI. V lost 3 bases and J lost 0, with 15 bases in between. This CDR3 is 18 amino acids long. In DNA form, the CDR3 reads TGTGCCAGCTCACCCCGGCTGCAGGCCTTCTCTGGGGCCAACGTCCTGACTTTC. It translates to CASSPRLQAFSGANVLTF.

The chain links TRBV21-1 to TRBJ2-5; the D call in the table, TRBD1, was not verified against the DNA. TRBV21-1 is a known pseudogene. The CDR3 has 17 residues. In nucleotides, the CDR3 is TGTGCCAGCAGCAAAGTTAGCCCCTCAGGGGACCAAGAGACCCAGTACTTC. As protein: CASSKVSPSGDQETQYF.

Only one count was recorded for this clonotype. V gene TRBV7-2 combines with J gene TRBJ2-5; perhaps TRBD1 as D (5 bases). The CDR3 has 13 amino acids. V was clipped by 5 bases and J by 5 bases, with 12 bases between them. CDR1 and CDR2 from the germline V gene are SGHTA and FQGNSA. The DNA for the CDR3 is TGTGCCAGCAGCAAGGGGCTCACGGAGACCCAGTACTTC. The encoded protein is CASSKGLTETQYF.

This clonotype was picked up one time. The gene calls are TRBV5-1 and TRBJ2-5; D unclear. Germline lookup yields CDR1 SGHRS and CDR2 YFSETQ. V was trimmed by 0 bases and J by 5 bases, leaving 8 bases between them. CDR3 length: 13 residues. In nucleotides, the CDR3 is TGCGCCAGCAGCTTGGGCCCCATGGAGACCCAGTACTTC. As protein: CASSLGPMETQYF.

The rearrangement links TRBV20-1 to TRBJ2-1, with D possibly TRBD2 on 5 matching bases. The CDR3 sequence is 14 residues long. Germline CDR1 reads DFQATT; CDR2 reads SNEGSKA (reference sequence). The V end was cut by 2 bases, the J end by 8 bases, with 16 bases between. CDR3 DNA: TGCAGTGCTAGACGCCCGGGAAGGGTGGATGAGCAGTTCTTC. This gives the protein CSARRPGRVDEQFF.

The rearrangement links TRBV30 to TRBJ2-5, with D unclear. Trimming removed 4 bases at V and 5 bases at J, with 14 bases between. Germline V lookup: CDR1 GTSNPN, CDR2 SVGIG (reference sequence). The CDR3 sequence is 13 residues long. The CDR3 nucleotides read TGTGCCTGGACGCGGAGCCCCCGGGAGACCCAGTACTTC. It specifies CAWTRSPRETQYF. Variable domain in full (rest from reference TRBV30 and TRBJ2-5): SQTIHQWPATLVQPVGSPLSLECTVEGTSNPNLYWYRQAAGRGLQLLFYSVGIGQISSEVPQNLSASRPQDRQFILSSKKLLLSDSGFYLCAWTRSPRETQYFGPGTRLLVL.

The rearrangement joins TRBV30 to TRBJ1-2; D uncertain. Germline V gene data show CDR1 as GTSNPN and CDR2 as SVGIG (reference sequence). The CDR3 spans 14 residues. V was clipped by 2 bases and J by 2 bases, with 12 bases between them. The CDR3 nucleotides are TGTGCCTGGAGTCTCCAGATGCTAAACTATGGCTACACCTTC. This encodes CAWSLQMLNYGYTF.

V and J are TRBV5-1 and TRBJ1-6; unclear D gene. The germline CDR1 and CDR2 sequences are SGHRS and YFSETQ. CDR3 length: 15 amino acids. V lost 3 bases, J lost 9 bases, and 16 bases lay in between. The CDR3 coding sequence is TGCGCCAGCAGCTCCGACACGGTGAGAGGTTCACCCCTCCACTTT. Translated, it gives CASSSDTVRGSPLHF. Based on the CDR3 plus reference TRBV5-1 and TRBJ1-6, the full variable domain is KAGVTQTPRYLIKTRGQQVTLSCSPISGHRSVSWYQQTPGQGLQFLFEYFSETQRNKGNFPGRFSGRQFSNSRSEMNVSTLELGDSALYLCASSSDTVRGSPLHFGNGTRLTVT.

This clonotype was observed once. This chain uses TRBV20-1 with TRBJ1-5; the D gene is possibly TRBD1 (5 bases). CDR1 and CDR2 (germline): DFQATT, SNEGSKA (reference sequence). This CDR3 is 13 amino acids long. V shed 6 bases and J shed 3 bases, with 12 bases lying between them. CDR3 sequence: CSARGDLNQPQHF. CDR3 coding DNA: TGCAGTGCCCGGGGGGACCTCAATCAGCCCCAGCATTTT.

This chain links TRBV12-3 or TRBV12-4 with TRBJ2-7, with TRBD1 as a possible D gene (6 bases). Between the trimmed V and J ends, which lost 8 bases and 0 bases, there was a span of 11 bases. CDR3 length: 13 amino acids. The CDR3 protein is CASSRGLSYEQYF. CDR3 sequence (DNA): TGTGCCAGCTCCAGGGGTCTCTCCTACGAGCAGTACTTC.

This chain links TRBV28 with TRBJ2-4; D gene uncertain. The CDR3 contains 11 residues. Germline V gene data show CDR1 as MDHEN and CDR2 as SYDVKM. Trimming removed 8 bases at V and 10 bases at J, with 12 bases between. The CDR3 here is CASGPGSIQYF. The DNA for the CDR3 is TGTGCCAGCGGTCCAGGCTCTATTCAGTACTTC. Together with reference TRBV28 and TRBJ2-4, the CDR3 gives the full variable domain: DVKVTQSSRYLVKRTGEKVFLECVQDMDHENMFWYRQDPGLGLRLIYFSYDVKMKEKGDIPEGYSVSREKKERFSLILESASTNQTSMYLCASGPGSIQYFGAGTRLSVL.